This entry features one TCR beta chain sequence. The antigen remains undetermined. The read comes to an end 3 residues before the CDR3 does, leaving the germline J gene to fill in the end. TCR beta CDR3 amplified by multiplex PCR from roughly 1,100 ng genomic DNA. Measured with immunoSEQ multiplex PCR; TCRdb has only the in-frame clones, and not every one. Its table lists around 12,000 clones. This sample is drawn from a study of T cells in women clearing cervical HPV infection. Points from the study as a whole: Richness differences could reflect unmeasured T-cell content per sample.

There are 15 residues in the CDR3. Germline V CDR1 and CDR2: LGHNA, YNFKEQ. V lost 0 bases, J lost 0 bases, and 9 bases lay in between. The clonotype comes from a woman between 18 and 70 years old with a cervical HPV16 infection that either progressed to CIN3+ or cleared (not recorded which). Sequencing input: blood buffy coat. This rearrangement joins TRBV4-2 to TRBJ2-7; D is tentatively TRBD1 or TRBD2 (5 bases each). The sequenced CDR3 bases are TGTGCCAGCAGCCAAGATGAGGGGTCCTCCTACGAG. Amino acid sequence: CASSQDEGSSYE. The CDR3 reads in full as CASSQDEGSSYEQYF.